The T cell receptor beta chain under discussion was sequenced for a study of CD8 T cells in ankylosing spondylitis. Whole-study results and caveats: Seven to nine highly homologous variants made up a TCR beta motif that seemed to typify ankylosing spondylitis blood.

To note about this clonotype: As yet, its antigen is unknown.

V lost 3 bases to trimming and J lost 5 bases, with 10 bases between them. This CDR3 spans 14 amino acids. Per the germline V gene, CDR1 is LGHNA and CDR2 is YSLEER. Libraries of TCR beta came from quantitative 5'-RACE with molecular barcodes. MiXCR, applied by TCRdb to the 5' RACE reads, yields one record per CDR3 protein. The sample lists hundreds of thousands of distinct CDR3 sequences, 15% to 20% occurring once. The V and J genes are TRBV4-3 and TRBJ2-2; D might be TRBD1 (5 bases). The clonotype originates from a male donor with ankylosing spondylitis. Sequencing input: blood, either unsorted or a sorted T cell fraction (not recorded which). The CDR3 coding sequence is TGCGCCAGCAGCCAGGGGAAGGGGACCGGGGAGCTGTTTTTT. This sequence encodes CASSQGKGTGELFF.